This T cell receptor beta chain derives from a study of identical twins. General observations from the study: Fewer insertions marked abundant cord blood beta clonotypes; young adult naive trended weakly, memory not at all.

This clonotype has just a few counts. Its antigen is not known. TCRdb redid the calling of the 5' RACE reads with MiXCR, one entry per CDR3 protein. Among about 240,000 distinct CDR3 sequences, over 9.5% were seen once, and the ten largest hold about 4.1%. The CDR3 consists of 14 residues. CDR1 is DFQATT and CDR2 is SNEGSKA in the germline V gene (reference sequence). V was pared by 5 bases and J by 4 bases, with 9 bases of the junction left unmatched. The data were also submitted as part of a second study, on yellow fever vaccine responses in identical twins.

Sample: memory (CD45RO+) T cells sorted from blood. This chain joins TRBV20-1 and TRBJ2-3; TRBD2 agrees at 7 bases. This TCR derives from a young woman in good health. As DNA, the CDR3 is TGCAGTGCTCAGAAGCGGGGTGAAGCAGATACGCAGTATTTT. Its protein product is CSAQKRGEADTQYF.